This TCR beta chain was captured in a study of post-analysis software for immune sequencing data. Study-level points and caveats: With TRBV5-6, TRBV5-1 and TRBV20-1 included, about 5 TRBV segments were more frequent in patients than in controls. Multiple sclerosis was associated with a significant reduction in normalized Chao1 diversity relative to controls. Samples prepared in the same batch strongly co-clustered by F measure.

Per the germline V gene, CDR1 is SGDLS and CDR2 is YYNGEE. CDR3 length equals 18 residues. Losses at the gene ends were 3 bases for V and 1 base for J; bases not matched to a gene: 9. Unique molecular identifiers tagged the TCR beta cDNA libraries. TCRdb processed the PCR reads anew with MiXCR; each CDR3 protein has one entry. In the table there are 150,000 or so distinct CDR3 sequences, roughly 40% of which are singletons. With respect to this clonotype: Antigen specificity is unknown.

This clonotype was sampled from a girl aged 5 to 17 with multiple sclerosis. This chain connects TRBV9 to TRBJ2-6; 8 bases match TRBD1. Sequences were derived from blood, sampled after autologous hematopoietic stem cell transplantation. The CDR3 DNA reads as TGTGCCAGCAGCGGCAAGCTGGGACAGGTGTCTGGGGCCAACGTCCTGACTTTC. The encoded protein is CASSGKLGQVSGANVLTF.